This paragraph covers one T cell receptor (beta chain) sequence. Germline V gene data show CDR1 as LNHDA and CDR2 as SQIVND (reference sequence). J gave up 13 bases and V 6 bases, and 12 bases lay outside the gene matches. CDR3 length: 14 amino acids. Here immunoSEQ multiplex PCR was the method, and the copy in TCRdb shows in-frame clones only, minus some. Seen here are around 55,000 clones, around 80% observed once, and the top ten hold under 7%. The data originate from a study of radiotherapy plus CTLA-4 blockade in lung cancer. The chain has TRBV19 and TRBJ2-1; 10 bases are shared with TRBD2. The input for sequencing was peripheral blood, taken from a patient treated with radiotherapy plus ipilimumab. The receptor was isolated from a human donor with non-small cell lung cancer whose response to radiotherapy plus ipilimumab could not be evaluated. The CDR3, as DNA: TGTGCCAGTAGAGGTAAACTCCAGCGGGGGGGCCAGTTCTTC. Its protein product is CASRGKLQRGGQFF.